This is a list of T cell receptor beta chains from one sample in a study of T cell responses to AZD1222 COVID-19 vaccine. Method: immunoSEQ multiplex PCR; TCRdb's copy keeps in-frame clones and lacks some. In the table there are roughly 170,000 clones, around 90% of which are singletons. This specimen was peripheral blood, taken on day 0 of AZD1222 vaccination. Receptors were obtained from an adult in good health. Each CDR3 is given with its conserved first and last residue. The D gene is left open where the match is weak. Size values are once, few and many counts, or a class for expanded clones, and some rows have none.

D gene,J gene,clone size,V gene,CDR3 protein,CDR3 DNA
TRBD1,TRBJ2-3,NA,TRBV19,CASSTPGQGLTDTQYF,TGTGCCAGTAGTACCCCGGGACAGGGGCTCACAGATACGCAGTATTTT
TRBD2,TRBJ2-1,NA,TRBV10-2,CASSEYEGLPLSYNEQFF,TGCGCCAGCAGTGAGTACGAGGGACTACCGTTATCCTACAATGAGCAGTTCTTC
TRBD1,TRBJ1-4,NA,TRBV9,CASSPPGQGNEKLFF,TGTGCCAGCAGCCCTCCGGGACAGGGGAATGAAAAACTGTTTTTT
TRBD1,TRBJ1-4,NA,TRBV4-2,CASGGTDNEKLFF,TGTGCCAGCGGGGGGACAGATAATGAAAAACTGTTTTTT
NA,TRBJ2-3,NA,TRBV11-1,CASSLARGYYQSSTDTQYF,TGTGCCAGCAGCTTAGCGAGGGGGTACTACCAGTCTAGCACAGATACGCAGTATTTT
NA,TRBJ2-2,NA,TRBV2,CASSDTRSGELFF,TGTGCCAGCAGTGACACTAGATCCGGGGAGCTGTTTTTT
TRBD1,TRBJ1-6,NA,TRBV5-1,CASSLTGGDSPLHF,TGCGCCAGCAGCTTGACAGGGGGCGATTCACCCCTCCACTTT
NA,TRBJ1-2,NA,TRBV30,CAWATGTNLVGYTF,TGTGCCTGGGCCACCGGGACAAACCTTGTAGGCTACACCTTC
NA,TRBJ2-1,NA,TRBV29-1,CSVGYSGNEQFF,TGCAGCGTTGGATATAGCGGCAATGAGCAGTTCTTC
TRBD1,TRBJ2-5,NA,TRBV18,CASSPGGQGETQYF,TGTGCCAGCTCACCAGGAGGACAGGGCGAGACCCAGTACTTC
TRBD1,TRBJ2-7,once,TRBV12-5,CASGLVQGGAVHEQYF,TGTGCTAGTGGTTTGGTACAGGGGGGAGCGGTCCACGAGCAGTACTTC
NA,TRBJ2-5,NA,TRBV7-6,CASSLAGGIVDRVQETQYF,TGTGCCAGCAGCTTAGCGGGGGGGATCGTGGACAGGGTCCAAGAGACCCAGTACTTC
TRBD2,TRBJ2-1,NA,TRBV6-5,CASSYGRTSGNEQFF,TGTGCCAGCAGTTACGGGAGAACTAGCGGGAATGAGCAGTTCTTC
NA,TRBJ1-4,NA,TRBV19,CASSIVGKERANEKLFF,TGTGCCAGTAGTATAGTCGGCAAAGAAAGGGCTAATGAAAAACTGTTTTTT
TRBD2,TRBJ2-2,NA,TRBV12-5,CASGETSGPNTGELFF,TGTGCTAGTGGGGAGACTAGCGGGCCGAACACCGGGGAGCTGTTTTTT
NA,TRBJ1-4,NA,TRBV10-1,CASSDRDGEKLFF,TGCGCCAGCAGTGACAGGGATGGTGAAAAACTGTTTTTT
TRBD1,TRBJ2-3,NA,TRBV11-3,CASSFDRADTQYF,TGTGCCAGCAGCTTCGACAGGGCAGATACGCAGTATTTT
TRBD2,TRBJ2-7,NA,TRBV27,CASGVGTSGPSYEQYF,TGTGCCAGCGGGGTAGGGACTAGCGGACCTTCCTACGAGCAGTACTTC
NA,TRBJ2-7,few,TRBV7-8,CASEFSGGDEQYF,TGTGCCAGCGAATTCTCTGGGGGCGACGAGCAGTACTTC
NA,TRBJ1-2,NA,TRBV6-5,CASSTANYGYTF,TGTGCCAGCAGTACAGCTAACTATGGCTACACCTTC
NA,TRBJ1-3,NA,TRBV10-1,CASSESPRGTIYF,TGCGCCAGCAGTGAGTCACCCAGGGGCACCATATATTTT
NA,TRBJ2-5,NA,TRBV7-9,CASSFKGRRSVETQYF,TGTGCCAGCAGCTTCAAAGGACGAAGATCCGTGGAGACCCAGTACTTC
NA,TRBJ2-7,few,TRBV18,CATSGVDYEQYF,TGTGCCACCTCAGGGGTCGACTACGAGCAGTACTTC
TRBD2,TRBJ2-5,NA,TRBV5-6,CASSLELAGAPQETQYF,TGTGCCAGCAGCTTGGAGCTAGCGGGGGCCCCCCAAGAGACCCAGTACTTC
TRBD1,TRBJ2-5,NA,TRBV6-5,CASSSQGEETQYF,TGTGCCAGCAGCTCTCAGGGGGAAGAGACCCAGTACTTC
TRBD2,TRBJ2-3,NA,TRBV7-3,CASSSNPGLAGADTQYF,TGTGCCAGCAGCTCAAACCCGGGACTAGCGGGAGCCGATACGCAGTATTTT
NA,TRBJ1-2,NA,TRBV4-3,CASSQDQNRAGYTF,TGCGCCAGCAGCCAAGATCAGAACAGGGCAGGCTACACCTTC
NA,TRBJ2-3,NA,TRBV30,CAWSEAASSTDTQYF,TGTGCCTGGAGCGAGGCGGCCTCCAGCACAGATACGCAGTATTTT
NA,TRBJ2-3,NA,TRBV6-2/TRBV6-3,CASSYGSGTDTQYF,TGTGCCAGCAGTTATGGGAGCGGCACAGATACGCAGTATTTT
NA,TRBJ1-5,NA,TRBV4-3,CASSLLHTTNQPQHF,TGCGCCAGCAGCCTACTACACACTACCAATCAGCCCCAGCATTTT
NA,TRBJ2-5,NA,TRBV7-8,CASSLASRGAETQYF,TGTGCCAGCAGCTTAGCGTCTAGGGGGGCGGAGACCCAGTACTTC
NA,TRBJ2-5,NA,TRBV28,CASSVPDGPQETQYF,TGTGCCAGCAGCGTACCCGACGGGCCCCAAGAGACCCAGTACTTC
TRBD2,TRBJ2-2,NA,TRBV28,CASTLLGGSAGELFF,TGTGCCAGCACTCTTTTGGGAGGGTCGGCCGGGGAGCTGTTTTTT
NA,TRBJ2-2,NA,TRBV28,CASSSNTGELFF,TGTGCCAGCAGTTCGAACACCGGGGAGCTGTTTTTT
NA,TRBJ2-1,NA,TRBV3-1/TRBV3-2,CASSQGYYNEQFF,TGTGCCAGCAGCCAAGGATACTACAATGAGCAGTTCTTC
NA,TRBJ1-2,NA,TRBV6-1,CASSEYGREDGYTF,TGTGCCAGCAGTGAGTATGGCAGGGAGGATGGCTACACCTTC
NA,TRBJ1-1,NA,TRBV30,CAWSQGPNGEAFF,TGTGCCTGGAGTCAGGGACCCAACGGTGAAGCTTTCTTT
NA,TRBJ1-1,NA,TRBV6-5,CASSYSIGRLNTEAFF,TGTGCCAGCAGTTACTCGATAGGCAGGTTGAACACTGAAGCTTTCTTT
NA,TRBJ2-7,NA,TRBV19,CASSIGSSYEQYF,TGTGCCAGTAGTATTGGTAGCTCCTACGAGCAGTACTTC
TRBD1,TRBJ2-1,few,TRBV11-2,CASSRGQGANNEQFF,TGTGCCAGCAGCCGAGGACAGGGGGCAAACAATGAGCAGTTCTTC
NA,TRBJ1-4,few,TRBV30,CAWSPVGTTNEKLFF,TGTGCCTGGAGCCCGGTGGGCACAACTAATGAAAAACTGTTTTTT
NA,TRBJ1-5,NA,TRBV6-6,CASGGDLSQPQHF,TGTGCCAGCGGGGGGGATCTGAGTCAGCCCCAGCATTTT
TRBD2,TRBJ2-2,NA,TRBV28,CASTSTGGLAGELFF,TGTGCCAGCACTTCCACGGGGGGGTTGGCCGGGGAGCTGTTTTTT
NA,TRBJ1-1,NA,TRBV12-5,CASGDTGTQNTEAFF,TGTGCTAGTGGTGATACCGGGACACAGAACACTGAAGCTTTCTTT
TRBD2,TRBJ2-3,NA,TRBV19,CASSIGQREGTDTQYF,TGTGCCAGTAGTATTGGACAGCGGGAGGGCACAGATACGCAGTATTTT
NA,TRBJ2-3,NA,TRBV21-1,CASSGGSDTQYF,TGTGCCAGCAGCGGGGGGTCAGATACGCAGTATTTT
NA,TRBJ1-1,NA,TRBV6-1,CASSEATGATEAFF,TGTGCCAGCAGTGAAGCGACGGGTGCCACTGAAGCTTTCTTT
NA,TRBJ2-2,NA,TRBV5-1,CASILDRLENTGELFF,TGCGCCAGCATTCTTGACAGGCTAGAGAACACCGGGGAGCTGTTTTTT
TRBD1,TRBJ2-7,NA,TRBV28,CASSRTGFYYEQYF,TGTGCCAGCAGTCGGACAGGCTTTTACTACGAGCAGTACTTC
TRBD1,TRBJ2-7,NA,TRBV30,CAWTMDRGQGEQYF,TGTGCCTGGACTATGGACAGGGGGCAGGGTGAGCAGTACTTC
NA,TRBJ1-6,NA,TRBV7-2,CASSPRTVNSPLHF,TGTGCCAGCAGCCCCCGGACAGTAAATTCACCCCTCCACTTT
NA,TRBJ2-7,NA,TRBV14,CASSPGPYYEQYF,TGTGCCAGCAGCCCCGGGCCTTACTACGAGCAGTACTTC
NA,TRBJ2-7,NA,TRBV28,CASSLPPGRRALYEQYF,TGTGCCAGCAGTCTCCCCCCTGGCAGGCGGGCTCTTTACGAGCAGTACTTC
NA,TRBJ2-2,NA,TRBV5-4,CASSLTGDRNTGELFF,TGTGCCAGCAGCTTGACCGGGGACCGGAACACCGGGGAGCTGTTTTTT
NA,TRBJ1-2,NA,TRBV6-2/TRBV6-3,CASSYEGTRTYGYTF,TGTGCCAGCAGTTACGAAGGGACCAGAACCTATGGCTACACCTTC
TRBD2,TRBJ2-3,few,TRBV6-2/TRBV6-3,CASSYYLAGGSTDTQYF,TGTGCCAGCAGTTATTACCTAGCGGGGGGTAGCACAGATACGCAGTATTTT
NA,TRBJ2-6,NA,TRBV9,CASSVAWSGANVLTF,TGTGCCAGCAGCGTAGCCTGGTCTGGGGCCAACGTCCTGACTTTC